This TCR beta chain was sequenced in a study of blood T cell repertoires in COVID-19. Study as a whole: The samples span acute and convalescent COVID-19 from the United States, Italy and Spain. PBMCs, B-cell-depleted T cells, or T cells were the source of the cDNA or gDNA that made up the material.

Original processing notes: Using reference gene primer amplification, nucleated cell counts were estimated. Data came from immunoSEQ multiplex PCR; TCRdb stores just in-frame clones and leaves some out. V and J calls and clone size are given by that table; D and trimming were obtained from the DNA. This sample has roughly 230,000 clones, with 87% found just once. Germline CDR1 reads SEHNR; CDR2 reads FQNEAQ (reference sequence). The CDR3 is made up of 15 amino acids. V was pared by 4 bases and J by 3 bases, with 13 bases between. The chain combines TRBV7-9 with TRBJ1-5; D not resolved. Sequenced material: PBMCs or T cells enriched from blood (not recorded which). This receptor was taken from a man aged 25 to 40 in a cohort exposed to, infected with or recovered from COVID-19 (not recorded which). The CDR3 DNA sequence: TGTGCCAGCAGCTCGCGAGGGTCCGCCAATCAGCCCCAGCATTTT. Translating it yields CASSSRGSANQPQHF.